The 30 T cell receptor beta chains below all came from one sample that was sequenced in a study of read filtering for tumor transcriptome and immune sequencing. Molecular barcoded adaptors covering alpha/delta and beta/gamma chains were used on approximately 440 ng RNA. MiXCR, run by TCRdb on the reads, gives a single entry per CDR3 protein. The repertoire holds tens of thousands of distinct CDR3 sequences, with more than 20% as singletons. Sequenced material: a population of CD138-negative cells sorted from bone marrow. The source of these receptors is a donor aged 40 or older with multiple myeloma.

Many counts were recorded for this clonotype. The chain carries TRBV19 and TRBJ2-1, with D unclear. CDR3 size: 14 residues. V lost 5 bases and J 2 bases, leaving 10 bases between the germline ends. Germline V gene lookup returns CDR1 LNHDA and CDR2 SQIVND (reference sequence). The CDR3 DNA sequence: TGTGCCAGTAGTCGGCCGTCTCCCTACAATGAGCAGTTCTTC. As protein: CASSRPSPYNEQFF.

In regard to this clonotype: Possible read error: a much larger clone is one base away. This sequence joins TRBV29-1 and TRBJ2-5; 11 bases match TRBD2. This CDR3 comprises 15 residues. After removal of 6 bases from V and 3 bases from J, the junction contained 9 bases not matched to a gene. Germline CDR1 is SQVTM and CDR2 is ANQGSEA. CDR3: CSVPGTSGLKETQYF. CDR3 DNA sequence: TGCAGCGTCCCCGGGACTAGCGGACTAAAAGAGACCCAGTACTTC.

This clonotype was recorded many times. This chain connects TRBV7-2 to TRBJ2-1; D perhaps matches TRBD2 (5 bases). The CDR3 is 18 residues long. Germline values: CDR1 SGHTA, CDR2 FQGNSA. Trimming took 2 bases from V and 9 from J, leaving 26 bases between them. Here the CDR3 reads CASSLRYGGATNSGEQFF. The CDR3 bases are TGTGCCAGCAGCTTAAGGTACGGTGGCGCGACTAACAGCGGTGAGCAGTTCTTC.

In its sample, this clonotype was seen many times. The chain combines TRBV14 with TRBJ2-1, with 8 bases matching TRBD1. Trimming took 4 bases from V and 9 from J; bases not matched to a gene: 11. In germline, CDR1 is SGHDN, CDR2 FVKESK. This CDR3 comprises 15 residues. Here the CDR3 DNA reads TGTGCCAGCAGCCGATATGTGGACAGGGTGGTTGAGCAGTTCTTC. This encodes CASSRYVDRVVEQFF.

To note about this clonotype: The missing conserved phenylalanine or tryptophan at the end of this CDR3 makes a read error likely. The DNA is left out, because the CDR3 cannot be placed on it with certainty; the CDR3 is given as TCRdb lists it. The CDR3 reads CASSLGEGRAGYSNQPQRS. The chain uses TRBV7-8 and TRBJ1-5. Germline V gene data show CDR1 as SGHVS and CDR2 as FQNEAQ. The CDR3 length equals 19 residues, ends included.

This clonotype appeared many times. The chain carries TRBV13 and TRBJ2-1; possibly TRBD2 for D (6 bases). The V gene lost 5 bases and the J gene lost 5 bases, with 19 bases spanning the gap. This CDR3 is 16 amino acids long. Looked up from germline, CDR1 is PRHDT and CDR2 is FYEKMQ (reference sequence). CDR3 sequence reads: CASSPSGTETHNEQFF. Here the CDR3 DNA reads TGTGCCAGCAGCCCATCCGGGACTGAGACACACAATGAGCAGTTCTTC.

In this sample, this clonotype turned up many times. The V and J genes are TRBV4-1 and TRBJ2-5; no clear D. Trimming took off 0 bases at V and 1 base at J, with 9 bases between the two ends. The V gene's germline CDR1 is MGHRA and CDR2 YSYEKL. This CDR3 contains 15 residues. The chain's CDR3 is CASSQDELGQETQYF. The CDR3 DNA is TGCGCCAGCAGCCAAGATGAGCTAGGCCAAGAGACCCAGTACTTC.

This chain joins TRBV30 and TRBJ2-2; tentative D call: TRBD2 (5 bases). V lost 0 bases and J 6 bases, leaving 8 bases between the germline ends. CDR3 length equals 13 residues. Germline loops: CDR1 GTSNPN, CDR2 SVGIG (reference sequence). CDR3 DNA: TGTGCCTGGAGTGTACTAGGTGCCGGGGAGCTGTTTTTT. It yields the protein CAWSVLGAGELFF.

As concerns this clonotype: At one end the junction does not follow the germline gene, possibly because of a read error. This rearrangement joins TRBV2 to TRBJ1-1; D possibly corresponds to TRBD1 (6 bases). The CDR3 sequence is 13 residues long. CDR1 SNHLY and CDR2 FYNNEI come from the germline V gene. CDR3 loop: CASSRTAQSEAFF. CDR3 coding DNA: TGCGCCAGCAGTCGGACAGCTCAGTCAGAAGCTTTCTTT.

This clonotype has ten or more counts. The chain uses TRBV28 and TRBJ1-1; D call uncertain. The CDR3 length is 15 residues. The germline V and J ends were trimmed by 6 bases and 1 base, with 15 bases remaining between them. Germline V CDR1 and CDR2: MDHEN, SYDVKM. The CDR3 region is CASSAFGRTNTEAFF. The CDR3 DNA follows: TGTGCCAGCAGCGCCTTCGGACGGACGAACACTGAAGCTTTCTTT.

In this sample, this clonotype turned up many times. This chain links TRBV3-1 with TRBJ2-5; D perhaps matches TRBD2 (5 bases). The CDR3 sequence is 9 residues long. Trimming took off 11 bases at V and 6 bases at J, with 7 bases between the two ends. Germline-derived CDR1 and CDR2 are LGHDT and YNNKEL (reference sequence). CDR3 protein: CAAGKTQYF. The CDR3 DNA reads as TGTGCCGCCGGGAAGACCCAGTACTTC.

This clonotype showed up many times. The chain uses TRBV5-1 and TRBJ2-1; TRBD2 matches at 14 bases. Germline V gene data show CDR1 as SGHRS and CDR2 as YFSETQ. CDR3 length: 18 residues. Germline trimming cut 3 bases from V and 6 bases from J; bases unmatched to any gene: 11. CDR3 protein: CASSWGLAGALGINEQFF. DNA for the CDR3: TGCGCCAGCAGCTGGGGACTAGCGGGAGCATTAGGAATCAATGAGCAGTTCTTC.

In this sample, this clonotype turned up many times. The CDR3 DNA reads TGCAGTGCCCGGAGGTTAGGGTACGAGCAGTACTTC. Encoded protein: CSARRLGYEQYF. The genes are TRBV20-1 and TRBJ2-7, with D tentatively TRBD2 (5 bases). CDR1 is DFQATT and CDR2 is SNEGSKA in the germline V gene (reference sequence). Trimming took 6 bases from V and 4 from J, leaving 13 bases between them. There are 12 residues in the CDR3.

In the case of this clonotype: A clone one base away is much larger, so this may be a read error. The V call is TRBV7-9, the J call TRBJ1-2, with unresolved D. Per the germline V gene, CDR1 is SEHNR and CDR2 is FQNEAQ (reference sequence). Trimming removed 7 bases from V and 7 bases from J, with 13 bases in between. The CDR3 consists of 12 residues. This CDR3 reads CASTGNNGGYTF. CDR3 in DNA: TGTGCCAGCACCGGTAATAACGGTGGCTACACCTTC.

This clonotype has a count of ten or more. The J gene is TRBJ2-7, the V gene TRBV10-2; no clear D. CDR1 and CDR2 from the germline V gene are WSHSY and SAAADI. V was shortened by 1 base and J by 0 bases, with 4 bases between the two germline ends. CDR3 length: 13 amino acids. This chain's CDR3 is CASSELGSYEQYF. CDR3 nucleotide sequence: TGCGCCAGCAGTGAGTTAGGCTCCTACGAGCAGTACTTC.

The genes are TRBV28 and TRBJ1-2; D unclear. Germline V gene sequence: CDR1 MDHEN, CDR2 SYDVKM. V shed 3 bases and J shed 4 bases, with 9 bases lying between them. This CDR3 has 13 amino acids. The CDR3 reads CASSFDVSYGYTF. The CDR3 bases are TGTGCCAGCAGTTTTGACGTCAGCTATGGCTACACCTTC.

The sample holds many counts of this clonotype. The V call is TRBV28, the J call TRBJ1-1; D is unresolved. This CDR3 has 14 amino acids. V lost 3 bases and J lost 4, with 12 bases in between. Germline V gene data show CDR1 as MDHEN and CDR2 as SYDVKM. In nucleotides, the CDR3 is TGTGCCAGCAGTTTTGTGTCCCAAACCACTGAAGCTTTCTTT. Residues: CASSFVSQTTEAFF.

This clonotype was seen ten or more times. One base away lies a much larger clone, so this may be a sequencing read error. The chain is built from TRBV7-9 and TRBJ1-2; the D is unclear. This CDR3 has 13 residues. From germline, CDR1 is SEHNR and CDR2 FQNEAQ (reference sequence). For the CDR3, the DNA is TGTGCCAGCAGCTTAGAAAACAGCGATGGCCACACCTTC. Translation: CASSLENSDGHTF.

This clonotype was counted many times. The V and J genes are TRBV4-1 and TRBJ2-7; 7 nucleotides align to TRBD2. The length of the CDR3 is 14 residues. Trimming took 5 bases from V and 5 from J; bases not matched to a gene: 9. Germline V gene data show CDR1 as MGHRA and CDR2 as YSYEKL. CDR3 in DNA: TGCGCCAGCAGCGGGGGGGGAGTAGGAAACGAGCAGTACTTC. The encoded protein is CASSGGGVGNEQYF.

This clonotype came up many times. The chain has TRBV28 and TRBJ2-1; TRBD2 matches 10 bases. CDR1 MDHEN and CDR2 SYDVKM come from the germline V gene. The CDR3 is 14 residues long. Trimming cost V 6 bases and J 5 bases; bases outside gene matches: 4. This CDR3 is CASSLAGDHNEQFF. CDR3 DNA: TGTGCCAGCAGCCTAGCGGGAGACCACAATGAGCAGTTCTTC.

This clonotype was counted at least ten times. This CDR3 reads CASSVTRVNTEAFF. The CDR3 nucleotides are TGTGCCAGCAGTGTGACCAGGGTTAACACTGAAGCTTTCTTT. The V and J genes are TRBV2 and TRBJ1-1; tentatively, D is TRBD1 (5 bases). Trimming took 4 bases from V and 2 from J, leaving 11 bases between them. Germline lookup yields CDR1 SNHLY and CDR2 FYNNEI. CDR3 length: 14 residues.

This clonotype appeared a few times. The gene calls are TRBV2 and TRBJ2-7; D might be TRBD2 (6 bases). Germline lookup yields CDR1 SNHLY and CDR2 FYNNEI. The V gene lost 7 bases and the J gene lost 7 bases, with 20 bases spanning the gap. The CDR3 spans 14 residues. The CDR3 DNA sequence: TGTGCCAGCACCCGGGACTCCGTGTTATGGGAGCAGTACTTC. It codes for CASTRDSVLWEQYF.

This clonotype was recorded a few times. It may be a read error: a sequence one base away is much more abundant. The chain links TRBV12-3 or TRBV12-4 to TRBJ1-5, with D perhaps matching TRBD1 (6 bases). This CDR3 has 13 amino acids. This chain's CDR3 is CAGSLSGDQPQHF. Written as DNA, the CDR3 is TGTGCCGGCAGTTTATCAGGGGATCAGCCCCAGCATTTT.

This clonotype was seen repeatedly, ten times or more. The chain combines TRBV19 with TRBJ2-4; 7 positions match TRBD2. The CDR3 sequence is 16 residues long. CDR1 and CDR2 from the germline V gene are LNHDA and SQIVND (reference sequence). Losses at the gene ends were 1 base for V and 1 base for J; bases not matched to a gene: 4. The CDR3 reads CASSIGEGRAKNIQYF. In nucleotides, the CDR3 is TGTGCCAGTAGTATAGGGGAGGGCCGGGCCAAAAACATTCAGTACTTC. Together with reference TRBV19 and TRBJ2-4, the CDR3 gives the full variable domain: DGGITQSPKYLFRKEGQNVTLSCEQNLNHDAMYWYRQDPGQGLRLIYYSQIVNDFQKGDIAEGYSVSREKKESFPLTVTSAQKNPTAFYLCASSIGEGRAKNIQYFGAGTRLSVL.

The table lists this clonotype with many counts. This chain links TRBV6-6 with TRBJ2-1, with 8 bases identical to TRBD2. Trimming removed 7 bases from V and 7 bases from J; junction bases left unmatched: 9. Germline CDR1 is MNHNY and CDR2 is SVGAGI (reference sequence). This CDR3 spans 14 amino acids. The CDR3 nucleotides are TGTGCCAGCACCGATAGCGGGATTGTAAATGAGCAGTTCTTC. Its translation is CASTDSGIVNEQFF.

The sample holds many counts of this clonotype. The chain combines TRBV20-1 with TRBJ2-2; D is unclear. The CDR3 is 14 amino acids. V lost 0 bases to trimming and J lost 0 bases, with 5 bases between them. Germline CDR1 is DFQATT and CDR2 is SNEGSKA (reference sequence). The CDR3 loop is CSARDPTNTGELFF. The DNA for the CDR3 is TGCAGTGCTAGAGATCCGACGAACACCGGGGAGCTGTTTTTT.

The CDR3, as DNA: TGTGCCAGCAGCCCAGCGGGAGGGGGTGAGCAGTTCTTC. This gives the protein CASSPAGGGEQFF. The rearrangement uses TRBV13 and TRBJ2-1; 10 bases line up with TRBD2. CDR1 is PRHDT, CDR2 FYEKMQ, per germline (reference sequence). V lost 5 bases, J lost 9 bases, and 4 bases stayed unmatched. The CDR3 has 13 amino acids.

Only one count was recorded for this clonotype. Being one base from a much bigger clone, this may be a read error. No conserved phenylalanine or tryptophan is present at the end of the CDR3, so a read error is the likely explanation. No DNA is shown, since the ends of the CDR3 on it are uncertain; the CDR3 is the one TCRdb lists. This chain joins TRBV20-1 and TRBJ2-5. The CDR3 sequence runs 13 residues, both termini included. Germline V gives CDR1 DFQATT, CDR2 SNEGSKA (reference sequence). The CDR3 protein is CSARAGNQETQCL.

In its sample, this clonotype was seen many times. The chain links TRBV6-6 to TRBJ2-1; a weak D match, TRBD2 (7 bases). Trimming stripped 7 bases from V and 4 bases from J, with 14 bases between. The CDR3 is 14 residues long. In germline, CDR1 is MNHNY, CDR2 SVGAGI (reference sequence). CDR3 sequence (DNA): TGTGCCAGCATAAGAGAGGGGGGGTACAATGAGCAGTTCTTC. Protein sequence: CASIREGGYNEQFF.

This clonotype was counted at least ten times. This chain joins TRBV10-3 and TRBJ2-7; 12 nucleotides align to TRBD2. The V and J ends lost 1 base and 3 bases, in that order; junction bases with no gene match: 4. This CDR3 has 16 amino acids. The germline gives CDR1 ENHRY, CDR2 SYGVKD. The CDR3 bases are TGTGCCATCAGTGAGTTCGGACTAGCGGGACGCTACGAGCAGTACTTC. Translation: CAISEFGLAGRYEQYF.